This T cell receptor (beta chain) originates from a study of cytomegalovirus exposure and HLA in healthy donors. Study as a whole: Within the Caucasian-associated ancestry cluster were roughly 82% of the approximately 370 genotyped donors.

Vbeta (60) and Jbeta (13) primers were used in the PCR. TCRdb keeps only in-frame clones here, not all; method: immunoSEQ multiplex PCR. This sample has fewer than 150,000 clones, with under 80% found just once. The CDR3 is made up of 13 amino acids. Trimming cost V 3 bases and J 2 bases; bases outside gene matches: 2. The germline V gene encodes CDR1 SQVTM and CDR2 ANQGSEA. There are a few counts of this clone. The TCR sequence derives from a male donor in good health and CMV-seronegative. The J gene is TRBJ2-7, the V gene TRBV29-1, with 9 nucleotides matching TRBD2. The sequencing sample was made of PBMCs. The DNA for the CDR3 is TGCAGCGTTGACGGCGGGGGGGCCTACGAGCAGTACTTC. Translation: CSVDGGGAYEQYF.